This T cell receptor beta chain was sequenced in a study of T cells in Graves' hyperthyroidism and ophthalmopathy. Study-wide background: Any treatment followed the collection of peripheral blood at initial diagnosis.

Isolation of PBMCs was performed on roughly 9 ml fresh peripheral blood. The CDR3 is made up of 14 amino acids. Germline V lookup: CDR1 MGHDK, CDR2 SYGVNS. The V end was cut by 6 bases, the J end by 7 bases, with 13 bases between. TCR beta CDR3 regions were amplified from RNA. Initially, a first-round RT-PCR of the TCR CDR3 employed the HTBI primer set. MiXCR was run by TCRdb on the multiplex PCR reads, yielding one entry per CDR3 protein. This table holds around 500,000 distinct CDR3 sequences, about 16% found once. Sequences were obtained from blood. The sequence was collected from a woman in her twenties or thirties with Graves' ophthalmopathy. This sequence joins TRBV25-1 and TRBJ1-6; D may be TRBD1 (5 bases). CDR3 in DNA: TGTGCCAGCAGACCCTTAGGGGAGAATTCACCCCTCCACTTT. Its translation: CASRPLGENSPLHF.